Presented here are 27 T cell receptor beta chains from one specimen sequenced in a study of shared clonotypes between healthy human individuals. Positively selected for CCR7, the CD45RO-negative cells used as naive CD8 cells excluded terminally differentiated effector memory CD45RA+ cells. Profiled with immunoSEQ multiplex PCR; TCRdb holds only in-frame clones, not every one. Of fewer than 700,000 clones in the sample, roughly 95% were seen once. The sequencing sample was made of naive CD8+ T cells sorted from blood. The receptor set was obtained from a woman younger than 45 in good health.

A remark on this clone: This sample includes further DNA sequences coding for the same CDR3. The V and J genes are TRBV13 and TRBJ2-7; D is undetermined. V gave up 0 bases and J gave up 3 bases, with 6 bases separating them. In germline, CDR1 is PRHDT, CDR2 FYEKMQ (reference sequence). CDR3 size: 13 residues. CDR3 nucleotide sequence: TGTGCCAGCAGCTTAGGTCGGAGCTACGAGCAGTACTTC. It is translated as CASSLGRSYEQYF.

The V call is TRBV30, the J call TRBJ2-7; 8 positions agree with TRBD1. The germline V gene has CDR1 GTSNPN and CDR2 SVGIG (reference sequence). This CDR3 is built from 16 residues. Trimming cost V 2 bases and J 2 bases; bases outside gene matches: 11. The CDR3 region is CAWSHSPWTGPYEQYF. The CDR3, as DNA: TGTGCCTGGAGTCATTCCCCCTGGACAGGGCCCTACGAGCAGTACTTC. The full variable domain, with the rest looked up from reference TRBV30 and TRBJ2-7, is SQTIHQWPATLVQPVGSPLSLECTVEGTSNPNLYWYRQAAGRGLQLLFYSVGIGQISSEVPQNLSASRPQDRQFILSSKKLLLSDSGFYLCAWSHSPWTGPYEQYFGPGTRLTVT.

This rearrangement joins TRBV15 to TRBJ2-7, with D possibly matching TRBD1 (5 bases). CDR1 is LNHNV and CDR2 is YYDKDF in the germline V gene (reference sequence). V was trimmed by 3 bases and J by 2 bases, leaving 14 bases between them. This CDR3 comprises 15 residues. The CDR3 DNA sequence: TGTGCCACCAGCAGGTACAGGACGGAGACCTACGAGCAGTACTTC. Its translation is CATSRYRTETYEQYF. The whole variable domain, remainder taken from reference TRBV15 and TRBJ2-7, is DAMVIQNPRYQVTQFGKPVTLSCSQTLNHNVMYWYQQKSSQAPKLLFHYYDKDFNNEADTPDNFQSRRPNTSFCFLDIRSPGLGDTAMYLCATSRYRTETYEQYFGPGTRLTVT.

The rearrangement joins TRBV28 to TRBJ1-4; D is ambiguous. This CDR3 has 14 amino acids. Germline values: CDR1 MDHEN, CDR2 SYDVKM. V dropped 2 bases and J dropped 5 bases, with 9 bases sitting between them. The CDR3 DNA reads TGTGCCAGCAGTTTAGTTCAGGCCAATGAAAAACTGTTTTTT. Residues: CASSLVQANEKLFF.

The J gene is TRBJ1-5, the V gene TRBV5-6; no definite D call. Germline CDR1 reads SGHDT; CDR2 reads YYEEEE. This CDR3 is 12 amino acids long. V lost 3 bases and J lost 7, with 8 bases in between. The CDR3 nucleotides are TGTGCCAGCAGCTGCGAGAGCCAGCCCCAGCATTTT. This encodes CASSCESQPQHF. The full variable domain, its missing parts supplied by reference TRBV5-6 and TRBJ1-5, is DAGVTQSPTHLIKTRGQQVTLRCSPKSGHDTVSWYQQALGQGPQFIFQYYEEEERQRGNFPDRFSGHQFPNYSSELNVNALLLGDSALYLCASSCESQPQHFGDGTRLSIL.

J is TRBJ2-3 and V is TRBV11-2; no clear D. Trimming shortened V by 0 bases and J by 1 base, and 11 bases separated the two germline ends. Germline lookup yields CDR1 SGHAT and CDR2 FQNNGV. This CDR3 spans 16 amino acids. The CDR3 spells CASSLDLRHRTDTQYF. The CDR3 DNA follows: TGTGCCAGCAGCTTAGATCTAAGACACCGCACAGATACGCAGTATTTT.

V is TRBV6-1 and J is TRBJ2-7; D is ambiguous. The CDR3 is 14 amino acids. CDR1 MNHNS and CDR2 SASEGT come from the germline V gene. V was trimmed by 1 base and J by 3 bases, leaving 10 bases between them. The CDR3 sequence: CASSEVRNYYEQYF. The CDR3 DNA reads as TGTGCCAGCAGTGAAGTTAGGAATTACTACGAGCAGTACTTC.

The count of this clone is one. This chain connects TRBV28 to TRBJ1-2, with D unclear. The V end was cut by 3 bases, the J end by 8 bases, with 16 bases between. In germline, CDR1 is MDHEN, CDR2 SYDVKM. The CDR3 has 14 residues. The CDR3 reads CASSFTALPGGYTF. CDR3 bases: TGTGCCAGCAGTTTTACGGCTCTTCCGGGGGGCTACACCTTC.

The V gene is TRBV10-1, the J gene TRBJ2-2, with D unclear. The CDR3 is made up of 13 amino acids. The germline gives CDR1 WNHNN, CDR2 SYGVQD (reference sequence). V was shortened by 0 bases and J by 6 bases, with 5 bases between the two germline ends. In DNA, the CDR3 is TGCGCCAGCAGTGAGTCAAGTTCCGGGGAGCTGTTTTTT. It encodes CASSESSSGELFF.

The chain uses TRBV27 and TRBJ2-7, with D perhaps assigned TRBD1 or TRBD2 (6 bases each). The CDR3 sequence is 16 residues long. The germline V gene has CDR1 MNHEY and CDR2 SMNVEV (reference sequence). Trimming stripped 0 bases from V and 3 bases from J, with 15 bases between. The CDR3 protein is CASSLSWGARLYEQYF. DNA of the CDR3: TGTGCCAGCAGTTTATCGTGGGGGGCGCGACTCTACGAGCAGTACTTC.

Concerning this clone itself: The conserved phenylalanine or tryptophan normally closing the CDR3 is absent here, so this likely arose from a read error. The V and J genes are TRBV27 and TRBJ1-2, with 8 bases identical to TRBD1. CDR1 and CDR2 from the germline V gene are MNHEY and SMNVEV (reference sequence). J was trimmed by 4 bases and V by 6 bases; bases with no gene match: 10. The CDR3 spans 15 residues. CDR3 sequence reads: CASRGSTTGGYGYTL. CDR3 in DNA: TGTGCCAGCAGGGGGAGTACCACAGGGGGCTATGGCTACACCCTC.

CDR3 DNA sequence: TGTGCCAGCAGTGTTTCGCGGGAGGGTCGGGATACGCAGTATTTT. It specifies CASSVSREGRDTQYF. The chain employs TRBV2 and TRBJ2-3, with TRBD2 identical over 9 bases. This CDR3 has 15 amino acids. Germline V gives CDR1 SNHLY, CDR2 FYNNEI. Trimming cost V 4 bases and J 6 bases; bases outside gene matches: 8.

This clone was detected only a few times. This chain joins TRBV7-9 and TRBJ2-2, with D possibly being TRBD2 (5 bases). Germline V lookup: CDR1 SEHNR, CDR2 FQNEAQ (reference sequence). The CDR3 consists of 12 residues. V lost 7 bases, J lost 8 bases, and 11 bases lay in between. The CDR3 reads CASKRESGELFF. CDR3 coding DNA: TGTGCCAGCAAAAGGGAGTCTGGGGAGCTGTTTTTT.

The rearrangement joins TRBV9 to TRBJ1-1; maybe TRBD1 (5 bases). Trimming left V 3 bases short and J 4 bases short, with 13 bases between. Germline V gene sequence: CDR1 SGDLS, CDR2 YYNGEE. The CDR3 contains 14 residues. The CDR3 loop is CASSESGTSTEAFF. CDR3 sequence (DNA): TGTGCCAGCAGCGAATCTGGGACCTCCACTGAAGCTTTCTTT.

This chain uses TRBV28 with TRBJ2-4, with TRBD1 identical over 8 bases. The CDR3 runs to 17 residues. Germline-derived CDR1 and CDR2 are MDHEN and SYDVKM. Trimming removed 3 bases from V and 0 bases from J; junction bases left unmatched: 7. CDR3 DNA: TGTGCCAGCAGTTTGGAACAGGGGGTTTTAGCCAAAAACATTCAGTACTTC. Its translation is CASSLEQGVLAKNIQYF. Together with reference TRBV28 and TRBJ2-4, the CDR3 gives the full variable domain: DVKVTQSSRYLVKRTGEKVFLECVQDMDHENMFWYRQDPGLGLRLIYFSYDVKMKEKGDIPEGYSVSREKKERFSLILESASTNQTSMYLCASSLEQGVLAKNIQYFGAGTRLSVL.

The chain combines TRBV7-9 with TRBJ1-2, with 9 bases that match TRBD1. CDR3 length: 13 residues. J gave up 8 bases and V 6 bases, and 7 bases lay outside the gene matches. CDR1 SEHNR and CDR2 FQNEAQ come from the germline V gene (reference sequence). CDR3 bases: TGTGCCAGCAGGTCTACAGGGGGCGAGGGCTACACCTTC. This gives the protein CASRSTGGEGYTF.

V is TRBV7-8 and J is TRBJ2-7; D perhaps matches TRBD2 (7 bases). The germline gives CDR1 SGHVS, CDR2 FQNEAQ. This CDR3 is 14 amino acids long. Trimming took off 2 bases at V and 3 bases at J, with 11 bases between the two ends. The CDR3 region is CASSLSGGLYEQYF. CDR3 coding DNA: TGTGCCAGCAGCTTATCCGGGGGGCTCTACGAGCAGTACTTC.

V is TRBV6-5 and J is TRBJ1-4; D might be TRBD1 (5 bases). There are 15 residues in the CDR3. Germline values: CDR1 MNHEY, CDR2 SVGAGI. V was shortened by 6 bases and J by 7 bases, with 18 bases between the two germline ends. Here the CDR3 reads CASRAQDLKGEKLFF. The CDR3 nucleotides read TGTGCCAGCAGGGCACAGGACCTGAAGGGTGAAAAACTGTTTTTT.

CDR3 amino acids: CSVEGTGQGAGGYTF. CDR3 DNA: TGCAGCGTTGAAGGCACGGGACAGGGAGCTGGAGGCTACACCTTC. This chain uses TRBV29-1 with TRBJ1-2; TRBD1 aligns across 9 bases. The CDR3 extends over 15 amino acids. Germline CDR1 SQVTM, CDR2 ANQGSEA. V dropped 1 base and J dropped 8; count of bases not matched to a gene: 11.

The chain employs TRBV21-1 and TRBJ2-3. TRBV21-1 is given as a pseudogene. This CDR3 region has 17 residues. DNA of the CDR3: TGTGCCAGCACCCCCCTCATCGCCTCCAAGGCGACAGATACGCAGTATTTT. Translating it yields CASTPLIASKATDTQYF.

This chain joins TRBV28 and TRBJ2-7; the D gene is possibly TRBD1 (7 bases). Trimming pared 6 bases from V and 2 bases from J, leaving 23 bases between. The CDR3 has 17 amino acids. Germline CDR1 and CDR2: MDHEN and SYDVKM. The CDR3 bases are TGTGCCAGCAGCTTTCCCCCCTGGCAGGGGGGAACCTACGAGCAGTACTTC. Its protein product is CASSFPPWQGGTYEQYF.

The CDR3: CASSGPGQAPANEKLFF. In DNA form, the CDR3 reads TGTGCCAGCAGCGGACCGGGACAGGCCCCGGCTAATGAAAAACTGTTTTTT. The V and J genes are TRBV7-9 and TRBJ1-4; TRBD1 agrees at 8 bases. CDR3 size: 17 residues. Germline V CDR1 and CDR2: SEHNR, FQNEAQ (reference sequence). V dropped 5 bases and J dropped 3; count of bases not matched to a gene: 11.

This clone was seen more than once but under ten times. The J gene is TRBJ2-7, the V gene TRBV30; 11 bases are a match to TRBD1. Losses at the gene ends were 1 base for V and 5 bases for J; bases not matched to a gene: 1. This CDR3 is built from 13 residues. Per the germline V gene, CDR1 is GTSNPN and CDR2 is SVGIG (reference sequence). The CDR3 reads CAWSGGQGDEQYF. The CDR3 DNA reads TGTGCCTGGAGTGGGGGACAGGGGGACGAGCAGTACTTC.

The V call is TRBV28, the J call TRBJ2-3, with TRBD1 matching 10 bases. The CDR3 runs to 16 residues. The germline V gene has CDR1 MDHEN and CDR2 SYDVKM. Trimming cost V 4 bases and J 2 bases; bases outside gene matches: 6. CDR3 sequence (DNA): TGTGCCAGCAGTTGGGGACAGGGGCGAAACACAGATACGCAGTATTTT. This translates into CASSWGQGRNTDTQYF.

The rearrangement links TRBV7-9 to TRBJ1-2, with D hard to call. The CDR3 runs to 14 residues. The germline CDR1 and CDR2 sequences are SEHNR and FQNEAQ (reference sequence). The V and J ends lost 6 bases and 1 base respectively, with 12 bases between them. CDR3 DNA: TGTGCCAGCAGGCCAGCCACAAATAACTATGGCTACACCTTC. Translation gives CASRPATNNYGYTF.

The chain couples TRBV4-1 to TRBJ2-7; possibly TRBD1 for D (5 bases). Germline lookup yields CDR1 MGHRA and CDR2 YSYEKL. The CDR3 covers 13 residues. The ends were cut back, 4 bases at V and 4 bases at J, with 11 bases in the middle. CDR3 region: CASSRNQGYEQYF. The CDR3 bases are TGCGCCAGCAGCCGAAACCAGGGTTACGAGCAGTACTTC.

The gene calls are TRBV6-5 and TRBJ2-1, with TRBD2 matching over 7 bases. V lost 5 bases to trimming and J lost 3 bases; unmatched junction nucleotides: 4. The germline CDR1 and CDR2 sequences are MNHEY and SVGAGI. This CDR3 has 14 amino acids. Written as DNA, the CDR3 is TGTGCCAGCAGTATAGCGGGTCTCTACAATGAGCAGTTCTTC. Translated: CASSIAGLYNEQFF.